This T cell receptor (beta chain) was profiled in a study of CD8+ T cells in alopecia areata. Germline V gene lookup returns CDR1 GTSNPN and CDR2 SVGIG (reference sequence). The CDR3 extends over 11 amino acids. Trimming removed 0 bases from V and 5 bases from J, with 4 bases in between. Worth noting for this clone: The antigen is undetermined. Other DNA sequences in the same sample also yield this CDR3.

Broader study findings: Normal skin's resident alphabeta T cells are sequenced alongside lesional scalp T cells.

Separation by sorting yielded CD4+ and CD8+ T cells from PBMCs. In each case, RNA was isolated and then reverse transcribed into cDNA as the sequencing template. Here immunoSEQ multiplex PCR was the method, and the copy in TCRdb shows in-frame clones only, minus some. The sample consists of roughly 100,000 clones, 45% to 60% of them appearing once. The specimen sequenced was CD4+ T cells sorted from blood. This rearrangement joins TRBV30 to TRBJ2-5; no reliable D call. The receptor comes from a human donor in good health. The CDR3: CAWSVRETQYF. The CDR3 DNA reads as TGTGCCTGGAGTGTACGTGAGACCCAGTACTTC.